This TCR beta chain is drawn from a study of blood T cell repertoires in COVID-19 (dated by TCRdb to 2019 to 2021). In the study overall: Samples from collaborators originated in the United States, Italy and Spain and spanned both the acute and convalescent phases of COVID-19. The prospective study material was composed of cDNA or gDNA derived from T cells, B-cell-depleted T cells, or PBMCs. The repertoires were released in a freely available public database meant as a resource for research on the immune response to SARS-CoV-2. Subjects who had been exposed to COVID-19, were actively infected with it, or had recovered from it provided the deeply sampled blood TCRbeta repertoires that made up the dataset. Samples were obtained from the ongoing ImmuneRACE study (first 160 participants) and from 950 to 1,500 subjects provided by 6 global collaborators. Where HLA class I and class II types were available, the types were taken from metadata supplied by the sample provider, not from assay-based typing. A de-identified subject ID, COVID-19 status, age in years and sex were almost always included in the sample metadata. Here is what the overall study found, with its caveats: The quantity of clinical and demographic metadata differed by source and by participant and was supplied without curation.

TCRbeta CDR3 regions were amplified from genomic DNA using the immunoSEQ Assay, a bias-controlled multiplex PCR. As for the original processing: The number of nucleated cells in each sample was estimated from the amplification of reference gene primers within the assay. To quantify the absolute abundance of each unique TCRbeta CDR3 rearrangement, sequence reads were collapsed and filtered. For each sample, productive Simpson clonality was calculated by taking the square root of Simpson's diversity index across productive rearrangements. This is the immuneACCESS table as TCRdb keeps it, with only in-frame sequences that have V and J called. A part of the clones is gone; compared with another copy, unresolved V genes explain less than half, and the rest is unexplained. That table supplies the V and J calls and clone size; D and trimming were determined from the DNA. The sample has about 190,000 clones on record, roughly 84% of them singletons. The ten largest account for approximately 3% of the sample.

With regard to this clone: It lacks a known antigen. No qualities accompany the bases; no much larger clone lies one base away.

V ends up 3 bases short and J 6 bases short, with an unmatched junction base count of 9. The CDR3 sequence holds 15 residues, the cysteine and phenylalanine included. The only DNA kept is the CDR3, 45 bases in frame from the first base. CDR1 and CDR2, per the germline V gene, are SGDLS and YYNGEE. In the prospective study, participants were roughly 18 to 100 years old, resided in about 25 geographic areas of the United States, and were enrolled through a virtual design. In the prospective study, cohorts were assigned on the basis of participant-reported clinical history obtained from a screening survey and a study questionnaire. Recovered participants in ImmuneRACE Cohort 3 were defined by two consecutive negative NP/OP PCR tests, clearance by a healthcare professional, or resolution of symptoms. In the prospective study, whole blood, serum and a nasopharyngeal or oropharyngeal swab were collected from each participant by mobile phlebotomists. Prospective study participants could optionally give additional blood draws and questionnaires over a roughly 2-month period. Prospective study blood samples were shipped either frozen or at room temperature before DNA extraction.

The specimen was PBMCs or T cells enriched from blood (not recorded which). This receptor was obtained from a young woman who had recovered from COVID-19. The rearranged chain carries TRBV9 and TRBJ1-1; 9 bases in the junction line up with TRBD1. CDR3 region: CASSAHRDRVAEAFF. The nucleotide sequence reads as follows: TGTGCCAGCAGCGCCCATCGGGACAGGGTGGCTGAAGCTTTCTTT.